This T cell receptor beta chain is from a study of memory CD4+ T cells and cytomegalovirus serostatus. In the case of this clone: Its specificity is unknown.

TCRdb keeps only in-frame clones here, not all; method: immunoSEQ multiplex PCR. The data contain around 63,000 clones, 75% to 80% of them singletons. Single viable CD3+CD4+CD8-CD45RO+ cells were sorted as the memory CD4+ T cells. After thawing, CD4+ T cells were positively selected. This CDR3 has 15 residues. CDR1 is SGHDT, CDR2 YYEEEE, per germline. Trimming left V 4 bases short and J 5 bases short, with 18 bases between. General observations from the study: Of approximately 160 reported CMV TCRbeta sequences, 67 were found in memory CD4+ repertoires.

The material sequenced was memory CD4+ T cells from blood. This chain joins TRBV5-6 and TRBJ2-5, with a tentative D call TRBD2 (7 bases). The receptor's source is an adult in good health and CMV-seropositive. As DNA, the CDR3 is TGTGCCAGCAGCGGGGGCGGGGGCATTGGGGAGACCCAGTACTTC. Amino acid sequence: CASSGGGGIGETQYF.